Given below is one TCR beta chain in context. Its antigen is unidentified. This record comes from a study of CD8 T cells in ankylosing spondylitis. This CDR3 is 17 amino acids long. V trimming: 1 base; J trimming: 9 bases; junction bases outside the gene matches: 15. The germline V gene has CDR1 SGHVS and CDR2 FQNEAQ. Findings and caveats of the study: Reports say disease-linked clones showed up significantly more in matched ankylosing spondylitis synovial fluid. Both synovial fluid and blood in reactive arthritis had previously been reported to carry some motif variants. Several highly homologous variants made up a TCR beta motif that seemed to typify ankylosing spondylitis blood.

Quantitative barcoded 5'-RACE was used to prepare TCR beta libraries. TCRdb itself ran the 5' RACE reads through MiXCR, one entry per CDR3 protein. The sample lists roughly 230,000 distinct CDR3 sequences, 15% to 20% occurring once. The gene calls are TRBV7-8 and TRBJ2-1; 7 bases agree with TRBD2. The sequence was collected from a male donor with ankylosing spondylitis or in good health (not recorded which). The sequenced sample was blood, either unsorted or a sorted T cell fraction (not recorded which). In DNA, the CDR3 is TGTGCCAGCAGCTTAGATAGGTCGCGCGGGAGTCTGGTTGAGCAGTTCTTC. Amino acids: CASSLDRSRGSLVEQFF.